The next 13 T cell receptor beta chains were all read from a single sample in a study of cytomegalovirus exposure and HLA in healthy donors. Both 60 Vbeta primers and 13 Jbeta primers went into the PCR. Clones were sequenced by immunoSEQ multiplex PCR, and TCRdb holds only the in-frame ones, with some missing. Of under 150,000 clones listed, around three quarters are singletons. What was sequenced was PBMCs. The receptor set was obtained from an older woman in good health and CMV-seropositive.

This chain connects TRBV5-5 to TRBJ2-7; a possible D gene is TRBD2 (6 bases). The CDR3 runs to 13 residues. Trimming cost V 6 bases and J 2 bases, with 12 bases left between them. Germline CDR1 SGHKS, CDR2 YYEKEE (reference sequence). The CDR3 region is CASKGTPPYEQYF. In DNA, the CDR3 is TGTGCCAGCAAAGGGACTCCCCCCTACGAGCAGTACTTC.

The chain joins TRBV10-3 to TRBJ2-2; TRBD2 is a possible D gene (6 bases). The V end lost 8 bases, the J end lost 6 bases, and 19 bases lay between the germline ends. The CDR3 covers 15 residues. From germline, CDR1 is ENHRY and CDR2 SYGVKD. The CDR3 DNA is TGTGCCATCCGCCTAGATTGGAGGGAGGCCGGGGAGCTGTTTTTT. It is translated as CAIRLDWREAGELFF.

In its sample, this clone was seen a few times. The chain joins TRBV6-6 to TRBJ2-3; 12 bases are shared with TRBD1. CDR3 length: 15 residues. V trimming: 3 bases; J trimming: 5 bases; junction bases outside the gene matches: 3. Germline CDR1 is MNHNY and CDR2 is SVGAGI (reference sequence). In nucleotides, the CDR3 is TGTGCCAGCAGTTATGGGACAGGGGGCAGAGATACGCAGTATTTT. This sequence encodes CASSYGTGGRDTQYF.

The V gene is TRBV4-1, the J gene TRBJ1-3; 7 bases line up with TRBD1. This CDR3 has 14 amino acids. V lost 4 bases to trimming and J lost 4 bases; unmatched junction nucleotides: 4. CDR1 and CDR2 (germline): MGHRA, YSYEKL. This chain's CDR3 is CASSPTGEGNTIYF. CDR3 coding DNA: TGCGCCAGCAGCCCCACAGGGGAGGGAAACACCATATATTTT.

The CDR3 reads CASSANSATNEKLFF. In DNA, the CDR3 is TGTGCCAGCAGCGCTAACAGTGCAACTAATGAAAAACTGTTTTTT. The chain combines TRBV9 with TRBJ1-4; the D is unclear. The CDR3 runs 15 residues. The germline gives CDR1 SGDLS, CDR2 YYNGEE. V was shortened by 3 bases and J by 0 bases, with 9 bases between the two germline ends.

The chain has TRBV27 and TRBJ1-5, with D perhaps matching TRBD1 (5 bases). The V end was cut by 2 bases, the J end by 6 bases, with 8 bases between. CDR1 MNHEY and CDR2 SMNVEV come from the germline V gene (reference sequence). The CDR3 loop spans 13 amino acids. CDR3 amino acids: CASSLGAGQPQHF. CDR3 sequence (DNA): TGTGCCAGCAGTTTAGGGGCCGGTCAGCCCCAGCATTTT.

V gene TRBV18 combines with J gene TRBJ1-3; D remains unclear. CDR1 and CDR2 from the germline V gene are KGHSH and LQKENI. CDR3 length: 12 amino acids. Trimming shortened V by 3 bases and J by 4 bases, and 4 bases separated the two germline ends. The DNA for the CDR3 is TGTGCCAGCTCACCTATCGGAAACACCATATATTTT. The encoded protein is CASSPIGNTIYF.

V usage is TRBV5-1 and J usage is TRBJ2-2; D gene ambiguous. The CDR3 totals 15 residues. V lost 2 bases to trimming and J lost 0 bases, with 8 bases between them. CDR1 is SGHRS, CDR2 YFSETQ, per germline. The CDR3 DNA follows: TGCGCCAGCAGCTTTACACAGACGAACACCGGGGAGCTGTTTTTT. Translation: CASSFTQTNTGELFF.

This clone was detected a few times. The rearrangement joins TRBV4-1 to TRBJ2-1; TRBD1 is a possible D gene (6 bases). Germline V gene sequence: CDR1 MGHRA, CDR2 YSYEKL. CDR3 length equals 15 residues. The ends were cut back, 1 base at V and 7 bases at J, with 14 bases in the middle. The CDR3 DNA reads as TGCGCCAGCAGCCAAGTGGGGGCAGTGGGGAATGAGCAGTTCTTC. Translation gives CASSQVGAVGNEQFF.

This clone was observed a single time. Here the CDR3 DNA reads TGCAGCGCTTGGACAGGGGGCTACGAGCAGTACTTC. Protein sequence: CSAWTGGYEQYF. V is TRBV29-1 and J is TRBJ2-7; 10 bases line up with TRBD1. Trimming cost V 7 bases and J 3 bases; bases outside gene matches: 3. The V gene's germline CDR1 is SQVTM and CDR2 ANQGSEA. This CDR3 comprises 12 residues.

The genes are TRBV7-3 and TRBJ1-1, with a possible D match to TRBD1 (5 bases). Per germline, CDR1 SGHTA and CDR2 FQGTGA. The V gene lost 5 bases and the J gene lost 1 base, with 14 bases spanning the gap. The CDR3 has 15 residues. The CDR3 sequence is CASSPQGGENTEAFF. CDR3 in DNA: TGTGCCAGCAGCCCCCAGGGAGGTGAGAACACTGAAGCTTTCTTT.

The table lists this clone with a count of one. V and J are TRBV19 and TRBJ1-6, with 7 bases lining up with TRBD1. The germline gives CDR1 LNHDA, CDR2 SQIVND (reference sequence). V trimming: 9 bases; J trimming: 0 bases; junction bases outside the gene matches: 8. This CDR3 is built from 16 residues. In nucleotides, the CDR3 is TGTGCCAGCGGGGACAGCACAAGCTCCTATAATTCACCCCTCCACTTT. It specifies CASGDSTSSYNSPLHF. Together with reference TRBV19 and TRBJ1-6, the CDR3 gives the full variable domain: DGGITQSPKYLFRKEGQNVTLSCEQNLNHDAMYWYRQDPGQGLRLIYYSQIVNDFQKGDIAEGYSVSREKKESFPLTVTSAQKNPTAFYLCASGDSTSSYNSPLHFGNGTRLTVT.

This chain joins TRBV10-3 and TRBJ2-3; TRBD1 agrees at 8 bases. Germline-derived CDR1 and CDR2 are ENHRY and SYGVKD. V shed 6 bases and J 5 bases; nucleotides not matched to a gene: 7. The CDR3 is 14 residues long. CDR3 region: CAIRFSGGIDTQYF. DNA for the CDR3: TGTGCCATCAGGTTTTCAGGGGGCATAGATACGCAGTATTTT.